The rows below give T cell receptor beta chains drawn from one sample of a study of CXCR3-negative and CXCR3-positive naive CD8 T cells. One entry per CDR3 protein, without DNA, is what TCRdb gives after re-calling the 5' RACE reads. Listed are around 47,000 distinct CDR3 sequences; roughly 15% falls within the top ten. Sequenced: memory CD8+ T cells from blood. The receptors come from a human donor in good health. Some clones in this sample may be carry-over from other donors' samples. The CDR3 runs from the conserved cysteine through the conserved F or W. Size tells how often a clone was seen (once, few, many) or the class of an expanded clone, and some rows leave it out.

>NA|TRBJ2-7|TRBV27
CASSSERGILLGEQYF
>NA|TRBJ1-2|TRBV7-6
CASSSGPAKGYTF
>NA|TRBJ2-7|TRBV9
CASSVGEPAYEQYF
>NA|TRBJ2-3|TRBV4-1
CASSQSGRAGDTQYF
>NA|TRBJ2-7|TRBV4-3
CASSQGRQGVSYEQYF
>NA|TRBJ2-3|TRBV12-3/TRBV12-4
CASSSTGGGPTDTQYF
>NA|TRBJ2-1|TRBV6-1
CASSELGDRAKQFF
>NA|TRBJ1-1|TRBV28
CASSLFTGGLTEAFF
>NA|TRBJ2-3|TRBV20-1
CSVRPPGLAEADTQYF
>NA|TRBJ2-4|TRBV19
CASSIAGGSIQYF
>NA|TRBJ2-5|TRBV27
CASSPRSRAQETQYF
>NA|TRBJ2-1|TRBV20-1
CSAQASPGQGGSEQFF
>NA|TRBJ2-1|TRBV6-2/TRBV6-3
CASSYEGGPVYEQFF
>NA|TRBJ2-4|TRBV23-1
CASSHQTSDTKNIQYF
>NA|TRBJ2-7|TRBV7-2
CASSQGPSATYEQYF
>NA|TRBJ1-1|TRBV29-1
CSVEDLQTAEAFF
>NA|TRBJ2-1|TRBV20-1
CSASPSGGLGEQFF
>NA|TRBJ1-2|TRBV20-1
CSARKGDYGYTF
>NA|TRBJ1-2|TRBV29-1
CSVEWGRGDKPGYTF
>medium-sized|TRBJ2-3|TRBV6-4
CASSASAGGLDTQYF
>NA|TRBJ1-3|TRBV12-5
CASGLPIGNTIYF
>NA|TRBJ2-2|TRBV5-5
CASSVGPTGLLWAGELFF
>NA|TRBJ2-7|TRBV15
CATSVSLTYEQYF
>NA|TRBJ2-7|TRBV29-1
CSVESGQGFYEQYF
>NA|TRBJ2-1|TRBV20-1
CSARDRSGSWDEQFF
>NA|TRBJ2-7|TRBV6-5
CASSYSIRQDYEQYF
>NA|TRBJ1-4|TRBV5-1
CASSFAQATNEKLFF
>NA|TRBJ2-6|TRBV7-9
CASSLVFPGANVLTF
>NA|TRBJ2-2|TRBV6-4
CASTPEAGGNTGELFF
>NA|TRBJ1-1|TRBV6-5
CASSSGQVSAEAFF
>NA|TRBJ2-1|TRBV4-3
CASSQDGASGGISYNEQFF
>NA|TRBJ2-1|TRBV5-1
CASSLEAGGYNEQFF
>NA|TRBJ2-6|TRBV6-5
CASGAGTDRANVLTF
>NA|TRBJ2-2|TRBV29-1
CSVEAENTGELFF
>NA|TRBJ2-3|TRBV12-3/TRBV12-4
CASSRAFGTDTQYF
>NA|TRBJ1-2|TRBV4-3
CASSQAKGAMSGYTF
>NA|TRBJ2-7|TRBV21-1
CAVRPLGGSSSSYEQYF
>NA|TRBJ1-6|TRBV4-1
CASSQELARFGSPLHF
>NA|TRBJ1-1|TRBV3-1
CASSQGGVGTEAFF
>NA|TRBJ2-7|TRBV5-5
CASSTGGYEQYF
>NA|TRBJ1-2|TRBV4-1
CASSHEPGQRSGYTF
>NA|TRBJ1-2|TRBV20-1
CSASTGQVDLYGYTF
>NA|TRBJ2-1|TRBV7-3
CASSLIGAPYNEQFF
>NA|TRBJ2-1|TRBV12-3/TRBV12-4
CASSTAGSWDQFF
>NA|TRBJ2-1|TRBV11-2
CASSLGPGSEQFF
>NA|TRBJ1-5|TRBV7-9
CASSFTGVSNQPQHF
>NA|TRBJ1-5|TRBV29-1
CSVHREGSQHF
>NA|TRBJ1-1|TRBV6-2/TRBV6-3
CASSYFGGTEAFF
>NA|TRBJ1-4|TRBV29-1
CSVNSAGTGAGEKLFF
>NA|TRBJ1-1|TRBV29-1
CSVEETGMNTEAFF
>NA|TRBJ2-7|TRBV12-3/TRBV12-4
CASSPTGTGGGYEQYF
>NA|TRBJ2-7|TRBV15
CATSRDPNREVPYEQYF
>NA|TRBJ2-7|TRBV20-1
CSARGLAGPSYEQYF
>NA|TRBJ2-2|TRBV20-1
CSALTRERGLNTGELFF
>NA|TRBJ2-7|TRBV29-1
CSVSGGSSYEQYF
>NA|TRBJ1-2|TRBV11-2
CASSLLIGTAYGYTF
>NA|TRBJ2-7|TRBV4-2
CASSQLAGGVSGPYEQYF
>medium-sized|TRBJ2-3|TRBV6-4
CASSESGGAADTQYF
>medium-sized|TRBJ2-5|TRBV11-3
CASSRGAEETQYF
>NA|TRBJ2-7|TRBV7-6
CASSSPGQRAYEQYF